The clone carrying this T cell receptor (beta chain) was found a few times. These data are taken from a study of Graves' ophthalmopathy and Graves' hyperthyroidism. The wider study: If no ophthalmopathy appeared within 18 months of follow-up, hyperthyroidism was termed stable.

V dropped 2 bases and J dropped 5 bases, with 13 bases sitting between them. Germline V gene sequence: CDR1 SGHRS, CDR2 YFSETQ. This CDR3 has 14 amino acids. Amplification targeted the TCR beta CDR3 regions, with RNA transcripts as the source material. A first-round RT-PCR used HTBI primers, followed by a second-round multiplex PCR. TCRdb analysed the multiplex PCR reads with MiXCR anew, one entry per CDR3 protein. Among approximately 1.2 million distinct CDR3 sequences listed, roughly two fifths were seen once. V and J are TRBV5-1 and TRBJ1-2; no firm D call. This sequence was found in an adult man with Graves' hyperthyroidism. Sequenced input: peripheral blood or thyroid tissue (not recorded which). The CDR3 loop reads CASSFMDSLYGYTF. CDR3 nucleotide sequence: TGCGCCAGCAGCTTTATGGACTCACTGTATGGCTACACCTTC.